This note documents a single TCR beta chain sequence. The antigen is not known. This entry belongs to a study of response to subunit inactivated influenza vaccine. Broader study findings: Authors suggested seasonal influenza vaccinations each recruit few new T cells.

Germline V gene lookup returns CDR1 SGHDT and CDR2 YYEEEE. The V gene end was trimmed by 1 base and the J gene end by 6 bases; junction bases not matched to a gene: 7. The length of the CDR3 is 15 residues. TCRdb re-called the RT-PCR reads with MiXCR, one entry per CDR3 protein. The sample lists about 240,000 distinct CDR3 sequences, 12% occurring once. The sequencing here drew on non-naive T cells sorted from PBMCs, taken 14 days before vaccination. The TCR comes from a middle-aged man who received an inactivated influenza vaccine. The rearrangement uses TRBV5-6 and TRBJ2-7; 10 bases are a match to TRBD2. In DNA, the CDR3 is TGTGCCAGCAGCTTGCCGGGACTAGCGACCTCCGAGCAGTACTTC. It translates to CASSLPGLATSEQYF.